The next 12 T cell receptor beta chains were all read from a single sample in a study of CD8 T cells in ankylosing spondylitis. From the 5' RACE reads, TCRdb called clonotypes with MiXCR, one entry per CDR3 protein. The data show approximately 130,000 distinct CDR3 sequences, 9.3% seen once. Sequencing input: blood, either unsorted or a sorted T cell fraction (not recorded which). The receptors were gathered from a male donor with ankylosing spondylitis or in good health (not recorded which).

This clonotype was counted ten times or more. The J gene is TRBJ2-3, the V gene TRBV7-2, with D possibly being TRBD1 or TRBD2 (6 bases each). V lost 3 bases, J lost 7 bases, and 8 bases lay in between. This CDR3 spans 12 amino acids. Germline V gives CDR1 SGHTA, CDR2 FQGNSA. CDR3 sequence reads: CASSFGGHTQYF. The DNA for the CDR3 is TGTGCCAGCAGCTTCGGGGGCCATACGCAGTATTTT.

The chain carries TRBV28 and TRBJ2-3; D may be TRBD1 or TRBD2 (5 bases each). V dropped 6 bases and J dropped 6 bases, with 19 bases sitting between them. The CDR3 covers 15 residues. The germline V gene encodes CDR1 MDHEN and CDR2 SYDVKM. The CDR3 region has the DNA TGTGCCAGCAGCCGGGACGGCGCAAAGAGGGATACGCAGTATTTT. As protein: CASSRDGAKRDTQYF.

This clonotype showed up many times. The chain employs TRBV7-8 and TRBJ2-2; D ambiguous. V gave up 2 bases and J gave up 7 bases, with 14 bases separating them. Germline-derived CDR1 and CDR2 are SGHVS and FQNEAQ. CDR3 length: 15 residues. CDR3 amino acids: CASSLSGIRDGELFF. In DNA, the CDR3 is TGTGCCAGCAGCTTATCTGGGATTAGAGACGGGGAGCTGTTTTTT. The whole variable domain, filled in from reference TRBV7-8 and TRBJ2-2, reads GAGVSQSPRYKVAKRGQDVALRCDPISGHVSLFWYQQALGQGPEFLTYFQNEAQLDKSGLPSDRFFAERPEGSVSTLKIQRTQQEDSAVYLCASSLSGIRDGELFFGEGSRLTVL.

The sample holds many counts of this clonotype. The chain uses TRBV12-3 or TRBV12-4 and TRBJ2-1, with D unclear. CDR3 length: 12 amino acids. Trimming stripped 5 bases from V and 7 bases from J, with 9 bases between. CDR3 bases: TGTGCCAGCAGTGACCGGCAGAATGAGCAGTTCTTC. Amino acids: CASSDRQNEQFF.

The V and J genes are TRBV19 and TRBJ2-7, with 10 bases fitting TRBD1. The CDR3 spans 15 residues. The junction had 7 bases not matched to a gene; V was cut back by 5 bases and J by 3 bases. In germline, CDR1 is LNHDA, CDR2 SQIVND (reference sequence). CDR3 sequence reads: CASSPQGDRGYEQYF. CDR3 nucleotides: TGTGCCAGTAGTCCCCAGGGGGACAGGGGCTACGAGCAGTACTTC.

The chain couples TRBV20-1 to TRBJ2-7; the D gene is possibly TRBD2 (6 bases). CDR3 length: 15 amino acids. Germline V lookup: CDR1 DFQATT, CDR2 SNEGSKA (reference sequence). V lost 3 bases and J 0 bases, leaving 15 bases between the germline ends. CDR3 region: CSASPLRRDSYEQYF. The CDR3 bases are TGCAGTGCTAGTCCCCTACGGAGGGACTCCTACGAGCAGTACTTC.

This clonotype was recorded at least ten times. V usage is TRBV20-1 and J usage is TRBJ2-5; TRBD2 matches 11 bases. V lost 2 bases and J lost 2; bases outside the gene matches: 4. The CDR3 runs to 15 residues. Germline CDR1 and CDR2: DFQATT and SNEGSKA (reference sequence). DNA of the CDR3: TGCAGTGCTAGATCGTTAGCGGGAGGGCAAGAGACCCAGTACTTC. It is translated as CSARSLAGGQETQYF.

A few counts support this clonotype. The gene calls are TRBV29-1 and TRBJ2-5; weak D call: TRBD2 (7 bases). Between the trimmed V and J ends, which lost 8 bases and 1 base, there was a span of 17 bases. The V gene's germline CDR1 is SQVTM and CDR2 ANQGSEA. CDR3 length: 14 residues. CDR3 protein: CSLNYREGQETQYF. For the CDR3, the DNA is TGCAGCTTGAACTACAGGGAGGGCCAAGAGACCCAGTACTTC.

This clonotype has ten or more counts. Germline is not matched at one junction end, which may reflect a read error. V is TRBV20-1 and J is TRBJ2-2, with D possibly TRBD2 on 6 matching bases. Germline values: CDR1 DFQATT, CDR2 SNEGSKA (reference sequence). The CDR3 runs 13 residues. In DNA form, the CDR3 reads TGCAGTGCTAGAGAGGGTAGCGGACCGGGAATTGTTTTT. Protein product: CSAREGSGPGIVF.

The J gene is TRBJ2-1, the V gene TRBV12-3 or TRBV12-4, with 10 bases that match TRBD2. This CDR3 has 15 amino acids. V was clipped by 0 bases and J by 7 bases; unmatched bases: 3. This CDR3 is CASSLASGRSNEQFF. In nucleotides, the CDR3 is TGTGCCAGCAGTTTAGCTAGCGGGAGGTCGAATGAGCAGTTCTTC.

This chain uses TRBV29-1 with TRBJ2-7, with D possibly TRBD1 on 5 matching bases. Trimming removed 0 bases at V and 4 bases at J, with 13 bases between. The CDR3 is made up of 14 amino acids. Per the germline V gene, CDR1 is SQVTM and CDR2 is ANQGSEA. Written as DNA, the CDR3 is TGCAGCGTTGAAGATGCAGGGCTCAGGTACGAGCAGTACTTC. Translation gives CSVEDAGLRYEQYF.

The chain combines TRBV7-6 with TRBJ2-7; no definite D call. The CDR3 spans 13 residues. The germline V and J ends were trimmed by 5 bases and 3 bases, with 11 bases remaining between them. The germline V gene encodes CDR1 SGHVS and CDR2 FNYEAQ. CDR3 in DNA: TGTGCCAGCAGCCAGCTCAAGAACTACGAGCAGTACTTC. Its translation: CASSQLKNYEQYF. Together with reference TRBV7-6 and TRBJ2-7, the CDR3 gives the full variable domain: GAGVSQSPRYKVTKRGQDVALRCDPISGHVSLYWYRQALGQGPEFLTYFNYEAQQDKSGLPNDRFSAERPEGSISTLTIQRTEQRDSAMYRCASSQLKNYEQYFGPGTRLTVT.